The rows below give T cell receptor beta chains drawn from one sample of a study of blood T cell repertoires in COVID-19. Sequencing used immunoSEQ multiplex PCR; TCRdb keeps in-frame clones, though not all of them. The sample carries hundreds of thousands of clones, about nine tenths recorded once. Sample: peripheral blood. The receptors were sampled from a man between 18 and 29 years old with active or convalescent COVID-19. Each CDR3 is given with its conserved first and last residue. Each record gives: D gene, J gene, V gene, clone size, CDR3 DNA, CDR3 protein. D genes are given only for firm matches. A clone size is listed for some rows: how often the clone was seen (once, few, many), or a class if it is expanded.

TRBD2 | TRBJ2-5 | TRBV5-4 | . | TGTGCCAGCAGCCTAGAAGGCGGGGGGACTTCCTTGCAGGAGACCCAGTACTTC | CASSLEGGGTSLQETQYF
. | TRBJ2-1 | TRBV3-1/TRBV3-2 | . | TGTGCCAGCAGCCAAACCCCCCTCGGGGTTGAGCAGTTCTTC | CASSQTPLGVEQFF
. | TRBJ1-4 | TRBV4-1 | . | TGCGCCAGCACGGGGAGTGGCGAAAAACTGTTTTTT | CASTGSGEKLFF
TRBD2 | TRBJ2-7 | TRBV2 | . | TGTGCCACCCGGACTAGCGGATACTACGAGCAGTACTTC | CATRTSGYYEQYF
TRBD2 | TRBJ2-1 | TRBV10-2 | . | TGCGCCAGCAGTTCTAGCGGGAACAATGAGCAGTTCTTC | CASSSSGNNEQFF
. | TRBJ1-1 | TRBV6-5 | once | TGTGCCAGCAAACCACAGGGTTGGGGCATCACTGAAGCTTTCTTT | CASKPQGWGITEAFF
. | TRBJ1-1 | TRBV2 | . | TGTGCCAGCGGAAGGAACAGGATTGGTAGCGAAGCTTTCTTT | CASGRNRIGSEAFF
TRBD2 | TRBJ2-1 | TRBV6-1 | once | TGTGCCAGCAGTGTCTATGGCGGGAGCTCCTACAATGAGCAGTTCTTC | CASSVYGGSSYNEQFF
. | TRBJ2-5 | TRBV11-3 | . | TGTGCCAGCAGCTCGGACTCGCAAGAGACCCAGTACTTC | CASSSDSQETQYF
. | TRBJ1-1 | TRBV28 | . | TGTGCCAGCAGTTTAATAGGGGTGAACACTGAAGCTTTCTTT | CASSLIGVNTEAFF
TRBD2 | TRBJ2-1 | TRBV19 | . | TGTGCCAGTAGTTATAGCGGGAGATTTTGGAAGAATGAGCAGTTCTTC | CASSYSGRFWKNEQFF
TRBD1 | TRBJ1-5 | TRBV7-9 | . | TGTGCCAGCAGCTTAGTTACCGGGACAGATTCTAATCAGCCCCAGCATTTT | CASSLVTGTDSNQPQHF
. | TRBJ2-7 | TRBV4-1 | . | TGCGCCAGCAGCCAAAGCGCTTCCTCCTACGAGCAGTACTTC | CASSQSASSYEQYF
. | TRBJ2-7 | TRBV5-5 | . | TGTGCCAGCAGGTATACCCACAGGGACGAGCAGTACTTC | CASRYTHRDEQYF
TRBD1 | TRBJ1-5 | TRBV28 | few | TGTGCCAGCAGTTTGGGGTGGAGGAGGACAGGGAACAATCAGCCCCAGCATTTT | CASSLGWRRTGNNQPQHF
. | TRBJ1-1 | TRBV19 | . | TGTGCCAGTAAGAGGGCCACTGAAGCTTTCTTT | CASKRATEAFF
. | TRBJ2-1 | TRBV19 | . | TGTGCCAGTAGTCGGGGGTACAATGAGCAGTTCTTC | CASSRGYNEQFF
. | TRBJ2-1 | TRBV20-1 | . | TGCAGTCATACAGGGTTGCCTGAGCAGTTCTTC | CSHTGLPEQFF
TRBD1 | TRBJ2-7 | TRBV14 | . | TGTGCCAGCAGCAAAGACTGGACAGGTAGCGAGCAGTACTTC | CASSKDWTGSEQYF
. | TRBJ1-2 | TRBV7-9 | few | TGTGCCAGCAGCTTAGCCCCCGATGGCTACACCTTC | CASSLAPDGYTF
. | TRBJ1-1 | TRBV6-1 | . | TGTGCCAGCAGTGAACGCACTGAAGCTTTCTTT | CASSERTEAFF
TRBD1 | TRBJ2-7 | TRBV5-1 | . | TGCGCCAGCAGCCCGACCGGGACAGACTCCTACGAGCAGTACTTC | CASSPTGTDSYEQYF
TRBD2 | TRBJ2-5 | TRBV9 | . | TGTGCCAGCAGTACTAGCGGGAGTGTGGAGACCCAGTACTTC | CASSTSGSVETQYF
. | TRBJ1-1 | TRBV21-1 | . | TGTGCCAGCAGCAAAGAATCCACCTCACCACAGGGTCAGGACACTGAAGCTTTCTTT | CASSKESTSPQGQDTEAFF
. | TRBJ2-1 | TRBV11-2 | . | TGTGCCAGCAGCTTTTCGGGTGAGCAGTTCTTC | CASSFSGEQFF
TRBD2 | TRBJ2-1 | TRBV11-2 | . | TGTGCCAGCAGCTTTAGAGCGGGGACCCGGAATGAGCAGTTCTTC | CASSFRAGTRNEQFF
. | TRBJ1-6 | TRBV6-5 | . | TGTGCCAGCAGTTACGCCGACAGGTGGATTTCACCCCTCCACTTT | CASSYADRWISPLHF
. | TRBJ2-6 | TRBV9 | . | TGTGCCAGCAGCGTATCTTCTGGGGCCAACGTCCTGACTTTC | CASSVSSGANVLTF
. | TRBJ2-1 | TRBV18 | . | TGTGCCAGCTCACCACTGGTGAGTCTGTACAATGAGCAGTTCTTC | CASSPLVSLYNEQFF
. | TRBJ1-2 | TRBV12-3/TRBV12-4 | . | TGTGCCAGCAGTTTAGCCGACTATGGCTACACCTTC | CASSLADYGYTF
TRBD2 | TRBJ2-3 | TRBV5-1 | . | TGCGCCAGCAGCTCGCCGGGACTAGCGGGAGAGGCAGATACGCAGTATTTT | CASSSPGLAGEADTQYF
. | TRBJ1-2 | TRBV6-5 | . | TGTGCCAGCAGTTACTCGATTACGTGGGACACCTATGGCTACACCTTC | CASSYSITWDTYGYTF
. | TRBJ2-7 | TRBV2 | . | TGTGCCAGCACCAATCCCCGTTTAGACATAAAGTACTTC | CASTNPRLDIKYF
. | TRBJ2-1 | TRBV10-1 | . | TGCGCCAGCAGTGAGATTTGGGACTTATACAATGAGCAGTTCTTC | CASSEIWDLYNEQFF
TRBD2 | TRBJ2-3 | TRBV6-2/TRBV6-3 | . | TGTGCCAGCAGTTACGTTGGACTAGCAACAGATACGCAGTATTTT | CASSYVGLATDTQYF
. | TRBJ1-3 | TRBV4-1 | . | TGCGCCAGCAGCCAGATGGTAGGGGCTGGAAACACCATATATTTT | CASSQMVGAGNTIYF
. | TRBJ1-6 | TRBV11-2 | . | TGTGCCAGCAGCTTACAGCGGGGCTTAAATTCACCCCTCCACTTT | CASSLQRGLNSPLHF
. | TRBJ1-1 | TRBV27 | . | TGTGCCATTGGTTCGAGGGCTGAAGCTTTCTTT | CAIGSRAEAFF
. | TRBJ1-5 | TRBV28 | . | TGTGCCAGTTCGGGGGGCAATCAGCCCCAGCATTTT | CASSGGNQPQHF
TRBD1 | TRBJ1-6 | TRBV6-6 | once | TGTGCCAGCAGTTACTCACGACAGGGGGACAATTCACCCCTCCACTTT | CASSYSRQGDNSPLHF
. | TRBJ1-5 | TRBV15 | . | TGTGCCACCAGCAGAGATCGTTATAGCAATCAGCCCCAGCATTTT | CATSRDRYSNQPQHF
TRBD1 | TRBJ2-5 | TRBV4-1 | . | TGCGCCAGCAGCTACACAGGGGTGGTGGAGACCCAGTACTTC | CASSYTGVVETQYF
. | TRBJ1-4 | TRBV2 | . | TGTGCCAGCAGTGGGAGCGCAACTAATGAAAAACTGTTTTTT | CASSGSATNEKLFF
TRBD1 | TRBJ2-6 | TRBV6-5 | . | TGTGCCAGCAGTTCTAGACAGGGCTCTGGGGCCAACGTCCTGACTTTC | CASSSRQGSGANVLTF
. | TRBJ2-1 | TRBV7-9 | few | TGTGCCAGCAGCTTAGTCCAGGAGCAGTTCTTC | CASSLVQEQFF
. | TRBJ2-7 | TRBV14 | . | TGTGCCAGCAGCCAAGGTCTCGAGCAGTACTTC | CASSQGLEQYF
TRBD2 | TRBJ2-1 | TRBV18 | once | TGTGCCAGCTCAGCCCAACTGGGTGCTAGCGGGTACAATGAGCAGTTCTTC | CASSAQLGASGYNEQFF
TRBD1 | TRBJ2-5 | TRBV4-3 | . | TGCGCCAGCAGCCGCGGGACAGGGGTTGGAGAGACCCAGTACTTC | CASSRGTGVGETQYF
TRBD1 | TRBJ2-3 | TRBV6-5 | . | TGTGCCAGCAGTTACGGCAGGGGGCGGGCCACAGATACGCAGTATTTT | CASSYGRGRATDTQYF
. | TRBJ1-1 | TRBV9 | . | TGTGCCAGCAGTATAGGGGGGAACACTGAAGCTTTCTTT | CASSIGGNTEAFF
. | TRBJ2-5 | TRBV6-2/TRBV6-3 | . | TGTGCCAGCAGTTCCCGATACGGGTACCAAGAGACCCAGTACTTC | CASSSRYGYQETQYF
. | TRBJ2-1 | TRBV10-3 | . | TGTGCCATCCTGGGCGGAGGCTCCTACAATGAGCAGTTCTTC | CAILGGGSYNEQFF
TRBD2 | TRBJ2-3 | TRBV6-5 | . | TGTGCCAGCAGTTACTCGGGACTAGCAGATACGCAGTATTTT | CASSYSGLADTQYF